This T cell receptor beta chain was captured in a study of somatic mutations in cytotoxic T cells in rheumatoid arthritis. The study's findings and limits: Patients with rheumatoid arthritis, but not healthy controls, had CD8+ clonality that increased with age.

Germline V gives CDR1 SGHVS, CDR2 FQNEAQ. Trimming took 4 bases from V and 1 from J, leaving 14 bases between them. The CDR3 totals 16 residues. Profiling relied on immunoSEQ multiplex PCR, and the TCRdb table lists in-frame clones only, not all of them. The sample has about 4,800 clones; around nine tenths are singletons. On this clone itself: Its antigen remains unidentified.

Material: CD8+ T cells sorted from blood. This chain joins TRBV7-8 and TRBJ1-3; D gene ambiguous. This TCR derives from a woman between 50 and 59 years old with rheumatoid arthritis. CDR3 residues: CASSYPTSGSGNTIYF. CDR3 coding DNA: TGTGCCAGCAGCTACCCAACTTCCGGGTCTGGAAACACCATATATTTT.